One TCR beta chain is described in this entry. Its cognate antigen is unknown. The entry originates in a study of cytomegalovirus exposure and HLA in healthy donors. General study points: Investigators reported more than 150 TCR beta chains as tied to cytomegalovirus. Accounts indicate the classifier identified cytomegalovirus status with strong specificity and sensitivity.

CDR1 SQVTM and CDR2 ANQGSEA come from the germline V gene. Trimming cost V 4 bases and J 4 bases, with 8 bases left between them. The CDR3 runs to 12 residues. Vbeta (60) and Jbeta (13) primers were used in the PCR. The assay was immunoSEQ multiplex PCR, and TCRdb's table has in-frame clones only and misses some. The sample comprises 120,000 or so clones, around three quarters of which are singletons, and around 1.3% rests with the top ten. This TCR was recovered from a female donor in good health and CMV-seronegative. This chain uses TRBV29-1 with TRBJ2-1; D not certain. The sequencing input was PBMCs. The CDR3 sequence is CSVVVSYNEQFF. CDR3 DNA: TGCAGCGTTGTCGTCTCGTACAATGAGCAGTTCTTC.